These T cell receptor beta chains were read from a single sample in a study of cytomegalovirus exposure and HLA in healthy donors. Data came from immunoSEQ multiplex PCR; TCRdb stores just in-frame clones and leaves some out. Among 110,000 to 150,000 clones listed, approximately 70% were seen once. Sample: PBMCs. These receptors originate from a woman in her 30s in good health and CMV-seronegative. CDR3s include the opening cysteine and the closing phenylalanine or tryptophan. D genes are given only for firm matches. Clone size is shown for a subset of rows, as once, few, many or a class of expanded clone.

j_gene: TRBJ2-6
d_gene: NA
abundance: NA
v_gene: TRBV5-1
CDR3aa: CASSLDRGNVLTF
CDR3nt: TGCGCCAGCAGCTTGGACAGAGGGAACGTCCTGACTTTC

j_gene: TRBJ2-7
d_gene: TRBD1
abundance: NA
v_gene: TRBV7-3
CDR3aa: CASSSGTGGAEQYF
CDR3nt: TGTGCCAGCAGCTCCGGGACAGGGGGTGCCGAGCAGTACTTC

j_gene: TRBJ2-5
d_gene: TRBD1
abundance: few
v_gene: TRBV5-1
CDR3aa: CASSRQGTVQETQYF
CDR3nt: TGCGCCAGCAGCCGACAAGGGACAGTCCAAGAGACCCAGTACTTC

j_gene: TRBJ1-1
d_gene: NA
abundance: NA
v_gene: TRBV5-8
CDR3aa: CASSFRGVAEAFF
CDR3nt: TGTGCCAGCAGCTTTAGGGGCGTCGCTGAAGCTTTCTTT

j_gene: TRBJ1-2
d_gene: NA
abundance: NA
v_gene: TRBV19
CDR3aa: CASTEWSRSNYGYTF
CDR3nt: TGTGCCAGTACTGAGTGGAGCAGAAGTAACTATGGCTACACCTTC

j_gene: TRBJ2-3
d_gene: NA
abundance: NA
v_gene: TRBV5-1
CDR3aa: CASSLGPLDTQYF
CDR3nt: TGCGCCAGCAGCTTGGGGCCCTTGGATACGCAGTATTTT

j_gene: TRBJ2-1
d_gene: TRBD2
abundance: NA
v_gene: TRBV7-7
CDR3aa: CASSPSGLAGGQDEQFF
CDR3nt: TGTGCTAGCAGCCCGTCGGGACTAGCGGGAGGGCAAGATGAGCAGTTCTTC

j_gene: TRBJ2-6
d_gene: NA
abundance: NA
v_gene: TRBV7-2
CDR3aa: CASSLAVRSSGANVLTF
CDR3nt: TGTGCCAGCAGCTTAGCAGTGAGAAGCTCTGGGGCCAACGTCCTGACTTTC

j_gene: TRBJ2-5
d_gene: NA
abundance: NA
v_gene: TRBV7-9
CDR3aa: CASSTAPGGAGETQYF
CDR3nt: TGTGCCAGCAGCACCGCCCCGGGGGGCGCGGGGGAGACCCAGTACTTC

j_gene: TRBJ2-3
d_gene: NA
abundance: NA
v_gene: TRBV18
CDR3aa: CASSPPGRGNSQYF
CDR3nt: TGTGCCAGCTCACCACCGGGAAGGGGCAATTCGCAGTATTTT

j_gene: TRBJ2-2
d_gene: TRBD2
abundance: NA
v_gene: TRBV10-2
CDR3aa: CASSEGLAGNTGELFF
CDR3nt: TGCGCCAGCAGTGAGGGACTAGCGGGGAACACCGGGGAGCTGTTTTTT

j_gene: TRBJ1-5
d_gene: NA
abundance: NA
v_gene: TRBV28
CDR3aa: CASSAHSGGNQPQHF
CDR3nt: TGTGCCAGCAGTGCCCACTCGGGGGGCAATCAGCCCCAGCATTTT

j_gene: TRBJ2-3
d_gene: NA
abundance: few
v_gene: TRBV30
CDR3aa: CAWSVSLSAGSTDTQYF
CDR3nt: TGTGCCTGGAGTGTGAGTTTGTCTGCGGGGTCCACAGATACGCAGTATTTT

j_gene: TRBJ2-2
d_gene: NA
abundance: NA
v_gene: TRBV6-5
CDR3aa: CASIGQPNTGELFF
CDR3nt: TGTGCCAGCATAGGACAGCCGAACACCGGGGAGCTGTTTTTT

j_gene: TRBJ2-1
d_gene: TRBD2
abundance: NA
v_gene: TRBV6-6
CDR3aa: CASSYSTSGGDNEQFF
CDR3nt: TGTGCCAGCAGTTACTCGACTAGCGGGGGGGACAATGAGCAGTTCTTC

j_gene: TRBJ2-5
d_gene: TRBD2
abundance: NA
v_gene: TRBV9
CDR3aa: CASSVWCLAGPHRLKETQYF
CDR3nt: TGTGCCAGCAGCGTGTGGTGTCTAGCGGGGCCGCACCGACTGAAAGAGACCCAGTACTTC

j_gene: TRBJ1-4
d_gene: TRBD1
abundance: once
v_gene: TRBV7-9
CDR3aa: CASSLDPGQGSEKLFF
CDR3nt: TGTGCCAGCAGCTTAGACCCTGGACAGGGCTCTGAAAAACTGTTTTTT

j_gene: TRBJ1-4
d_gene: TRBD1
abundance: NA
v_gene: TRBV2
CDR3aa: CASRQAFRQGGRGKLFF
CDR3nt: TGTGCCAGCAGGCAGGCTTTTCGACAGGGTGGGAGAGGAAAACTGTTTTTT

j_gene: TRBJ2-2
d_gene: TRBD1
abundance: once
v_gene: TRBV7-7
CDR3aa: CASSLVPGQGSTGELFF
CDR3nt: TGTGCTAGCAGCTTAGTCCCGGGACAGGGGAGCACCGGGGAGCTGTTTTTT

j_gene: TRBJ1-2
d_gene: NA
abundance: NA
v_gene: TRBV5-8
CDR3aa: CASSWGHINYGYTF
CDR3nt: TGTGCCAGCAGCTGGGGACACATCAACTATGGCTACACCTTC

j_gene: TRBJ1-2
d_gene: NA
abundance: NA
v_gene: TRBV28
CDR3aa: CASGEPGNYGYTF
CDR3nt: TGTGCCAGCGGGGAGCCGGGAAACTATGGCTACACCTTC

j_gene: TRBJ2-5
d_gene: NA
abundance: NA
v_gene: TRBV10-3
CDR3aa: CAISEWLETQYF
CDR3nt: TGTGCCATCAGTGAGTGGCTGGAGACCCAGTACTTC

j_gene: TRBJ1-4
d_gene: TRBD1
abundance: NA
v_gene: TRBV6-1
CDR3aa: CASSRGQGAGEKLFF
CDR3nt: TGTGCCAGCAGCCGCGGACAGGGGGCAGGTGAAAAACTGTTTTTT

j_gene: TRBJ1-5
d_gene: NA
abundance: NA
v_gene: TRBV30
CDR3aa: CAWSATEDQPQHF
CDR3nt: TGTGCCTGGAGTGCGACGGAGGATCAGCCCCAGCATTTT

j_gene: TRBJ2-2
d_gene: NA
abundance: NA
v_gene: TRBV6-5
CDR3aa: CASSYSGRTGELFF
CDR3nt: TGTGCCAGCAGTTACTCTGGCAGGACCGGGGAGCTGTTTTTT

j_gene: TRBJ1-5
d_gene: NA
abundance: NA
v_gene: TRBV28
CDR3aa: CASSSPSRQPQHF
CDR3nt: TGTGCCAGCAGTTCGCCCTCTAGGCAGCCCCAGCATTTT

j_gene: TRBJ1-2
d_gene: TRBD1
abundance: NA
v_gene: TRBV6-1
CDR3aa: CASSDRGYGVDGYTF
CDR3nt: TGTGCCAGCAGTGACAGGGGGTACGGAGTGGATGGCTACACCTTC

j_gene: TRBJ2-1
d_gene: NA
abundance: NA
v_gene: TRBV7-9
CDR3aa: CASSIGMTSNEQFF
CDR3nt: TGTGCCAGCAGCATCGGAATGACAAGCAATGAGCAGTTCTTC

j_gene: TRBJ2-2
d_gene: NA
abundance: NA
v_gene: TRBV5-1
CDR3aa: CASNGRDTGELFF
CDR3nt: TGCGCCAGCAACGGGCGGGACACCGGGGAGCTGTTTTTT

j_gene: TRBJ2-7
d_gene: NA
abundance: few
v_gene: TRBV11-2
CDR3aa: CASSLEDEDEQYF
CDR3nt: TGTGCCAGCAGCTTAGAGGATGAGGACGAGCAGTACTTC

j_gene: TRBJ2-1
d_gene: TRBD1
abundance: NA
v_gene: TRBV10-3
CDR3aa: CAISVQGAGGEQFF
CDR3nt: TGTGCCATCAGTGTACAGGGGGCTGGGGGGGAGCAGTTCTTC

j_gene: TRBJ1-4
d_gene: TRBD1
abundance: few
v_gene: TRBV19
CDR3aa: CASRQQGLNEKLFF
CDR3nt: TGTGCCAGTAGGCAACAGGGGCTTAATGAAAAACTGTTTTTT

j_gene: TRBJ1-2
d_gene: TRBD1
abundance: once
v_gene: TRBV6-1
CDR3aa: CASSPGGFYGYTF
CDR3nt: TGTGCCAGCAGCCCAGGGGGGTTCTATGGCTACACCTTC

j_gene: TRBJ1-6
d_gene: NA
abundance: NA
v_gene: TRBV30
CDR3aa: CAWTPGPGVDSPLHF
CDR3nt: TGTGCCTGGACGCCTGGTCCAGGGGTGGATTCACCCCTCCACTTT

j_gene: TRBJ2-1
d_gene: TRBD2
abundance: few
v_gene: TRBV7-3
CDR3aa: CASSPSGLAGGEQFF
CDR3nt: TGTGCCAGCAGCCCTTCGGGACTAGCGGGAGGTGAGCAGTTCTTC

j_gene: TRBJ2-3
d_gene: TRBD2
abundance: once
v_gene: TRBV28
CDR3aa: CASSFMWGRDTDTQYF
CDR3nt: TGTGCCAGCAGTTTTATGTGGGGGAGGGACACAGATACGCAGTATTTT

j_gene: TRBJ2-1
d_gene: NA
abundance: few
v_gene: TRBV5-5
CDR3aa: CASSTGLYPYNEQFF
CDR3nt: TGTGCCAGCAGCACTGGACTATACCCTTACAATGAGCAGTTCTTC

j_gene: TRBJ2-1
d_gene: TRBD1
abundance: few
v_gene: TRBV5-1
CDR3aa: CASSYGQGPGNEQFF
CDR3nt: TGCGCCAGCAGCTATGGACAGGGTCCGGGCAATGAGCAGTTCTTC

j_gene: TRBJ2-2
d_gene: NA
abundance: NA
v_gene: TRBV5-6
CDR3aa: CASSLSLPGELFF
CDR3nt: TGTGCCAGCAGCTTGTCTCTCCCCGGGGAGCTGTTTTTT

j_gene: TRBJ1-2
d_gene: NA
abundance: NA
v_gene: TRBV27
CDR3aa: CASSLGSRVDYNYGYTF
CDR3nt: TGTGCCAGCAGTTTGGGGTCCAGGGTGGATTACAACTATGGCTACACCTTC

j_gene: TRBJ2-2
d_gene: NA
abundance: NA
v_gene: TRBV5-1
CDR3aa: CASSLAAGVDTGELFF
CDR3nt: TGCGCCAGCAGCTTGGCCGCAGGGGTGGACACCGGGGAGCTGTTTTTT

j_gene: TRBJ1-1
d_gene: NA
abundance: NA
v_gene: TRBV25-1
CDR3aa: CASSEGQGNTEAFF
CDR3nt: TGTGCCAGCAGTGAAGGGCAGGGGAACACTGAAGCTTTCTTT

j_gene: TRBJ2-1
d_gene: NA
abundance: few
v_gene: TRBV11-2
CDR3aa: CASSLDHTGEQFF
CDR3nt: TGTGCCAGCAGCTTAGATCACACGGGTGAGCAGTTCTTC

j_gene: TRBJ1-5
d_gene: NA
abundance: NA
v_gene: TRBV28
CDR3aa: CASTATGSYSNQPQHF
CDR3nt: TGTGCCAGCACCGCCACAGGGAGTTATAGCAATCAGCCCCAGCATTTT

j_gene: TRBJ1-1
d_gene: NA
abundance: NA
v_gene: TRBV2
CDR3aa: CASSGPLGGTEAFF
CDR3nt: TGTGCCAGCAGTGGACCTCTCGGCGGCACTGAAGCTTTCTTT

j_gene: TRBJ2-2
d_gene: NA
abundance: NA
v_gene: TRBV5-1
CDR3aa: CASSLGTAKRDTGELFF
CDR3nt: TGCGCCAGCAGCTTGGGAACGGCGAAGAGGGACACCGGGGAGCTGTTTTTT

j_gene: TRBJ2-3
d_gene: NA
abundance: NA
v_gene: TRBV28
CDR3aa: CASAVGHTDTQYF
CDR3nt: TGTGCCAGCGCAGTCGGACACACAGATACGCAGTATTTT

j_gene: TRBJ1-2
d_gene: NA
abundance: NA
v_gene: TRBV7-9
CDR3aa: CASSLILNYGYTF
CDR3nt: TGTGCCAGCAGCTTAATTCTAAACTATGGCTACACCTTC